A selection of T cell receptor beta chains follows, all from one sample in a study of blood T cell repertoires in COVID-19. The data were produced by immunoSEQ multiplex PCR, yet TCRdb's version contains in-frame clones alone and is incomplete. The sample comprises more than 60,000 clones, 82% of which are singletons, and around 15% rests with the top ten. Sequencing used peripheral blood. The receptor source for this set is a woman of 80 years or more with acute or convalescent COVID-19. CDR3s include the opening cysteine and the closing phenylalanine or tryptophan. Fields, in order: J gene, V gene, D gene, clone size, CDR3 protein, CDR3 DNA. A D gene is named only where the DNA matches it firmly. Not every row has a clone size; where given, it reads once, few, many or a size class.

TRBJ1-2 | TRBV27 | NA | NA | CASSLISDPAGEDTIYGYTF | TGTGCCAGCAGTTTAATCTCGGATCCCGCAGGCGAGGACACAATCTATGGCTACACCTTC
TRBJ1-6 | TRBV5-4 | TRBD1 | few | CASSRTQGVNSPLHF | TGTGCCAGCAGCCGGACACAGGGGGTGAATTCACCCCTCCACTTT
TRBJ2-7 | TRBV10-3 | TRBD1 | NA | CAITIGTGNSYEQYF | TGTGCCATCACTATAGGGACAGGGAATAGCTACGAGCAGTACTTC
TRBJ2-4 | TRBV7-2 | TRBD2 | NA | CASSLKVAGSATGNIQYF | TGTGCCAGCAGCTTAAAGGTAGCGGGATCGGCAACGGGAAACATTCAGTACTTC
TRBJ2-7 | TRBV18 | NA | NA | CASSPGRSYEQYF | TGTGCCAGCTCACCGGGCCGATCCTACGAGCAGTACTTC
TRBJ2-6 | TRBV19 | TRBD1 | NA | CASSVTGGSGANVLTF | TGTGCCAGTAGTGTCACAGGGGGATCTGGGGCCAACGTCCTGACTTTC
TRBJ2-5 | TRBV4-3 | TRBD2 | NA | CASSQGLAGIQETQYF | TGCGCCAGCAGCCAAGGGCTAGCGGGTATCCAAGAGACCCAGTACTTC
TRBJ2-1 | TRBV29-1 | NA | NA | CSVPVRGLYNEQFF | TGCAGCGTCCCAGTGCGTGGGCTCTACAATGAGCAGTTCTTC
TRBJ2-7 | TRBV11-2 | NA | NA | CASSLEWAAFYEQYF | TGTGCCAGCAGCTTAGAGTGGGCCGCGTTTTACGAGCAGTACTTC
TRBJ2-1 | TRBV20-1 | NA | NA | CSARVRLYNEQFF | TGCAGTGCTCGTGTCAGGCTATACAATGAGCAGTTCTTC
TRBJ1-2 | TRBV25-1 | NA | NA | CASSESLPQTSGYTF | TGTGCCAGCAGTGAATCGCTCCCACAGACATCTGGCTACACCTTC
TRBJ2-3 | TRBV29-1 | TRBD1 | NA | CSVTGQGVTDTQYF | TGCAGCGTTACAGGACAGGGGGTGACAGATACGCAGTATTTT
TRBJ1-6 | TRBV11-1 | TRBD1 | NA | CASSSGQGNSPLHF | TGTGCCAGCAGCTCCGGACAGGGGAATTCACCCCTCCACTTT
TRBJ2-1 | TRBV11-2 | TRBD2 | NA | CASSLGGLAGVHEQFF | TGTGCCAGCAGCTTAGGGGGGCTAGCGGGAGTTCATGAGCAGTTCTTC
TRBJ2-3 | TRBV6-6 | NA | NA | CASSTLGQLAQYF | TGTGCCAGCAGTACCCTCGGACAGCTTGCGCAGTATTTT
TRBJ1-5 | TRBV19 | TRBD1 | medium-sized | CASSDTGTDWQPQHF | TGTGCCAGTAGTGATACCGGGACAGACTGGCAGCCCCAGCATTTT
TRBJ1-5 | TRBV5-6 | TRBD1 | NA | CASSRQGGVQPQHF | TGTGCCAGCAGCAGACAGGGGGGCGTTCAGCCCCAGCATTTT
TRBJ1-4 | TRBV2 | NA | NA | CASLRTPLNEKLFF | TGTGCCAGCCTGAGAACTCCCCTTAATGAAAAACTGTTTTTT
TRBJ2-2 | TRBV7-9 | TRBD2 | NA | CASSPEGTSGRIAGELFF | TGTGCCAGCAGCCCGGAAGGGACTAGCGGGAGAATAGCCGGGGAGCTGTTTTTT
TRBJ2-5 | TRBV7-2 | NA | NA | CASSLGWQIQETQYF | TGTGCCAGCAGCTTAGGATGGCAGATCCAAGAGACCCAGTACTTC
TRBJ2-1 | TRBV6-5 | TRBD1 | NA | CASSTRTGGYNEQFF | TGTGCCAGCAGTACCCGGACAGGGGGGTACAATGAGCAGTTCTTC
TRBJ1-1 | TRBV29-1 | TRBD1 | once | CSVGGTGGVNTEAFF | TGCAGCGTTGGGGGGACAGGGGGCGTGAACACTGAAGCTTTCTTT
TRBJ2-7 | TRBV14 | TRBD1 | NA | CASRGDSSYEQYF | TGTGCCAGCAGGGGGGACAGTTCCTACGAGCAGTACTTC
TRBJ2-7 | TRBV19 | TRBD2 | NA | CASSSGGTYEQYF | TGTGCCAGTAGTAGCGGGGGAACCTACGAGCAGTACTTC
TRBJ2-3 | TRBV10-3 | NA | once | CAISEVRGKDTQYF | TGTGCCATCAGTGAGGTCAGGGGTAAAGATACGCAGTATTTT
TRBJ1-1 | TRBV19 | NA | NA | CASSIVGGNTEAFF | TGTGCCAGTAGTATAGTCGGAGGGAACACTGAAGCTTTCTTT
TRBJ2-7 | TRBV10-1 | TRBD1 | NA | CASSESGTGGLYEQYF | TGCGCCAGCAGTGAGTCGGGAACAGGGGGCCTATACGAGCAGTACTTC
TRBJ1-4 | TRBV5-1 | NA | NA | CASSSKLNEKLFF | TGCGCCAGCAGTTCCAAACTTAATGAAAAACTGTTTTTT
TRBJ1-6 | TRBV28 | NA | NA | CASSLREVGVSPLHF | TGTGCCAGCAGTTTGAGGGAGGTGGGGGTATCACCCCTCCACTTT
TRBJ1-5 | TRBV19 | NA | NA | CASSLGQPGQPQHF | TGTGCCAGTAGTCTCGGACAGCCTGGTCAGCCCCAGCATTTT
TRBJ1-2 | TRBV27 | NA | NA | CASSFGGTYGYTF | TGTGCCAGCAGTTTTGGAGGGACCTATGGCTACACCTTC
TRBJ1-5 | TRBV6-5 | NA | NA | CAISGLLGWAQHF | TGTGCCATTTCGGGACTTTTGGGTTGGGCCCAGCATTTT
TRBJ2-5 | TRBV5-1 | TRBD1 | NA | CASSFDKGGRETQYF | TGCGCCAGCAGCTTCGATAAAGGGGGCAGGGAGACCCAGTACTTC
TRBJ2-7 | TRBV19 | TRBD2 | few | CASNGGRSYEQYF | TGTGCCAGTAATGGCGGGAGATCCTACGAGCAGTACTTC
TRBJ2-2 | TRBV7-8 | TRBD2 | few | CASSPSGGNTGELFF | TGTGCCAGCAGCCCTAGCGGGGGTAACACCGGGGAGCTGTTTTTT
TRBJ2-7 | TRBV2 | TRBD1 | NA | CASSVQGPSSEQYF | TGTGCCAGCAGTGTACAGGGGCCCTCTAGCGAGCAGTACTTC
TRBJ2-5 | TRBV19 | NA | NA | CASSIGQGQETQYF | TGTGCCAGTAGTATAGGGCAGGGGCAAGAGACCCAGTACTTC
TRBJ1-4 | TRBV27 | NA | NA | CASSFQTRGIEKLFF | TGTGCCAGCAGTTTCCAGACGCGAGGGATTGAAAAACTGTTTTTT
TRBJ2-5 | TRBV28 | TRBD2 | NA | CASSALGLVQETQYF | TGTGCCAGCAGTGCGTTGGGACTAGTTCAGGAGACCCAGTACTTC
TRBJ1-2 | TRBV9 | TRBD1 | NA | CASSGRQGVGNYGYTF | TGTGCCAGCAGCGGACGACAGGGAGTGGGTAACTATGGCTACACCTTC